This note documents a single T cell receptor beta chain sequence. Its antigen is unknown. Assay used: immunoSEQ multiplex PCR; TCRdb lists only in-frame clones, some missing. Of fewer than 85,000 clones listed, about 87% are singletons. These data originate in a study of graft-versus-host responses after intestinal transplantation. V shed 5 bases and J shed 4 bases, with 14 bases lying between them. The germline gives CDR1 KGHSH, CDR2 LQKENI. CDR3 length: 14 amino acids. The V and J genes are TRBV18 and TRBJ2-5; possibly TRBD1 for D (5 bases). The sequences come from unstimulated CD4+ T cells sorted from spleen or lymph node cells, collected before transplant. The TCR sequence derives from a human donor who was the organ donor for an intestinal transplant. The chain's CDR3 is CASSSGHWGETQYF. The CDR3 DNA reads TGTGCCAGCTCATCTGGACACTGGGGAGAGACCCAGTACTTC.